Listed below are T cell receptor beta chains from one sample, sequenced in a study of vaccination and CD4 T cells after COVID-19. These TCRs' antigens remain unknown. TCRdb recomputed calls from the PCR reads with MiXCR, one row per CDR3 protein. The repertoire holds approximately 9,500 distinct CDR3 sequences, with approximately 24% as singletons. This material consisted of CD4+ T cells from blood, cultured in vitro, taken before SARS-CoV-2 vaccination. These receptors originate from a human donor who received a COVID-19 vaccine. CDR3s include the opening cysteine and the closing phenylalanine or tryptophan. Fields, in order: V gene, D gene, clone size, J gene, CDR3 protein, CDR3 DNA. D genes are given only for firm matches. Rows give clone size only sometimes, using once, few, many, or a class for an expanded clone.

v_call: TRBV10-3; d_call: -; clone_size: few; j_call: TRBJ1-2; cdr3_aa: CAISEGTYFNYGYTF; cdr3_nt: TGTGCCATCAGTGAAGGGACATACTTTAACTATGGCTACACCTTC
v_call: TRBV10-1; d_call: -; clone_size: -; j_call: TRBJ2-7; cdr3_aa: CASSEAQYF; cdr3_nt: TGCGCCAGCAGTGAGGCGCAGTACTTC
v_call: TRBV20-1; d_call: TRBD1; clone_size: -; j_call: TRBJ2-3; cdr3_aa: CSASYGTGDTDTQYF; cdr3_nt: TGCAGTGCTAGTTACGGGACAGGGGACACAGATACGCAGTATTTT
v_call: TRBV6-1; d_call: TRBD2; clone_size: -; j_call: TRBJ2-6; cdr3_aa: CASSENVGGVGSGANVLTF; cdr3_nt: TGTGCCAGCAGTGAAAACGTTGGGGGGGTGGGGTCAGGGGCCAACGTCCTGACTTTC
v_call: TRBV12-3/TRBV12-4; d_call: -; clone_size: few; j_call: TRBJ2-7; cdr3_aa: CASSPGFLVGEQYF; cdr3_nt: TGTGCCAGCAGCCCAGGGTTCCTGGTAGGAGAGCAGTACTTC
v_call: TRBV6-1; d_call: TRBD1; clone_size: few; j_call: TRBJ1-5; cdr3_aa: CASMHRQGQNQPQHF; cdr3_nt: TGTGCCAGCATGCACCGACAGGGCCAGAATCAGCCCCAGCATTTT
v_call: TRBV24-1; d_call: -; clone_size: few; j_call: TRBJ2-2; cdr3_aa: CATSDLTGNTGELFF; cdr3_nt: TGTGCCACCAGTGACTTGACAGGGAACACCGGGGAGCTGTTTTTT
v_call: TRBV7-6; d_call: -; clone_size: -; j_call: TRBJ1-2; cdr3_aa: CASSLDNGREANYGYTF; cdr3_nt: TGTGCCAGCAGCTTAGATAACGGCAGGGAGGCGAACTATGGCTACACCTTC
v_call: TRBV6-5; d_call: -; clone_size: medium-sized; j_call: TRBJ2-3; cdr3_aa: CASSYSLADTQYF; cdr3_nt: TGTGCCAGCAGTTACTCGTTAGCAGATACGCAGTATTTT
v_call: TRBV20-1; d_call: -; clone_size: -; j_call: TRBJ2-7; cdr3_aa: CSARVAGPTYEQYF; cdr3_nt: TGCAGTGCTAGAGTTGCAGGACCCACCTACGAGCAGTACTTC
v_call: TRBV30; d_call: -; clone_size: few; j_call: TRBJ1-1; cdr3_aa: CAWSRGGSEAFF; cdr3_nt: TGTGCCTGGAGTCGGGGGGGGTCTGAAGCTTTCTTT
v_call: TRBV19; d_call: -; clone_size: -; j_call: TRBJ2-1; cdr3_aa: CASSLGAQSSYNEQFF; cdr3_nt: TGTGCCAGTAGTCTGGGGGCCCAGAGTTCCTACAATGAGCAGTTCTTC
v_call: TRBV6-1; d_call: TRBD2; clone_size: few; j_call: TRBJ2-3; cdr3_aa: CASEGLAGADTQYF; cdr3_nt: TGTGCCAGCGAAGGACTAGCGGGGGCAGATACGCAGTATTTT
v_call: TRBV18; d_call: TRBD1; clone_size: few; j_call: TRBJ1-3; cdr3_aa: CASSKQGFDGNTIYF; cdr3_nt: TGTGCCAGCTCAAAACAGGGGTTCGATGGAAACACCATATATTTT
v_call: TRBV20-1; d_call: -; clone_size: -; j_call: TRBJ1-5; cdr3_aa: CSARDQGGSNQPQHF; cdr3_nt: TGCAGTGCTAGAGATCAAGGGGGTAGCAATCAGCCCCAGCATTTT
v_call: TRBV7-2; d_call: -; clone_size: few; j_call: TRBJ1-6; cdr3_aa: CASSLGQSYNSPLHF; cdr3_nt: TGTGCCAGCAGCTTAGGGCAGTCCTATAATTCACCCCTCCACTTT
v_call: TRBV7-3; d_call: -; clone_size: few; j_call: TRBJ1-1; cdr3_aa: CASSLNRDTEAFF; cdr3_nt: TGTGCCAGCAGCTTAAACAGGGACACTGAAGCTTTCTTT
v_call: TRBV12-3/TRBV12-4; d_call: -; clone_size: -; j_call: TRBJ2-3; cdr3_aa: CASKNRGAGFFGISTDTQYF; cdr3_nt: TGTGCCAGCAAAAATAGGGGAGCAGGGTTCTTTGGGATAAGCACAGATACGCAGTATTTT
v_call: TRBV18; d_call: TRBD1; clone_size: -; j_call: TRBJ2-3; cdr3_aa: CASSPGPGGVTDTQYF; cdr3_nt: TGTGCCAGCTCACCGGGTCCAGGGGGCGTCACAGATACGCAGTATTTT
v_call: TRBV14; d_call: -; clone_size: -; j_call: TRBJ2-6; cdr3_aa: CASSPPQNWVVGANVLTF; cdr3_nt: TGTGCCAGCAGCCCCCCGCAGAATTGGGTTGTGGGGGCCAACGTCCTGACTTTC
v_call: TRBV12-3/TRBV12-4; d_call: -; clone_size: -; j_call: TRBJ2-2; cdr3_aa: CASRTWVGGELFF; cdr3_nt: TGTGCCAGCAGGACCTGGGTGGGCGGGGAGCTGTTTTTT
v_call: TRBV24-1; d_call: -; clone_size: few; j_call: TRBJ2-3; cdr3_aa: CATSDSGVITDTQYF; cdr3_nt: TGTGCCACCAGTGATTCCGGGGTGATCACAGATACGCAGTATTTT
v_call: TRBV7-9; d_call: -; clone_size: few; j_call: TRBJ1-2; cdr3_aa: CASSFQGTGYTF; cdr3_nt: TGTGCCAGCAGCTTTCAGGGGACTGGCTACACCTTC
v_call: TRBV6-1; d_call: -; clone_size: -; j_call: TRBJ1-2; cdr3_aa: CASRPPGRVLTNYGYTF; cdr3_nt: TGTGCCAGCAGGCCCCCGGGGCGGGTCCTCACTAACTATGGCTACACCTTC
v_call: TRBV30; d_call: -; clone_size: medium-sized; j_call: TRBJ1-2; cdr3_aa: CAWSVGGEDYGYTF; cdr3_nt: TGTGCCTGGAGTGTCGGAGGGGAGGACTATGGCTACACCTTC
v_call: TRBV5-1; d_call: -; clone_size: -; j_call: TRBJ2-2; cdr3_aa: CASSLDGGTGELFF; cdr3_nt: TGCGCCAGCAGCTTGGATGGGGGTACCGGGGAGCTGTTTTTT
v_call: TRBV10-3; d_call: TRBD1; clone_size: -; j_call: TRBJ2-1; cdr3_aa: CASNRGQGHNEQFF; cdr3_nt: TGTGCCAGCAATCGGGGACAGGGGCACAATGAGCAGTTCTTC
v_call: TRBV20-1; d_call: -; clone_size: -; j_call: TRBJ1-5; cdr3_aa: CSASLGSPGAVSNQPQHF; cdr3_nt: TGCAGTGCTAGCCTAGGAAGCCCAGGGGCGGTTAGCAATCAGCCCCAGCATTTT
v_call: TRBV2; d_call: -; clone_size: -; j_call: TRBJ1-6; cdr3_aa: CASREGGPLHF; cdr3_nt: TGTGCCAGCAGGGAGGGGGGACCCCTCCACTTT
v_call: TRBV5-1; d_call: -; clone_size: -; j_call: TRBJ2-7; cdr3_aa: CASSPQASSYEQYF; cdr3_nt: TGCGCCAGCAGCCCTCAGGCAAGCTCCTACGAGCAGTACTTC
v_call: TRBV5-4; d_call: TRBD2; clone_size: -; j_call: TRBJ2-7; cdr3_aa: CASSLRGGGASNSYEQYF; cdr3_nt: TGTGCCAGCAGCTTGAGGGGCGGGGGGGCGTCTAACTCCTACGAGCAGTACTTC
v_call: TRBV19; d_call: -; clone_size: few; j_call: TRBJ2-3; cdr3_aa: CASSISPGSSTDTQYF; cdr3_nt: TGTGCCAGTAGTATAAGCCCGGGATCTAGCACAGATACGCAGTATTTT
v_call: TRBV10-1; d_call: TRBD2; clone_size: -; j_call: TRBJ2-3; cdr3_aa: CASSEGGGETDTQYF; cdr3_nt: TGCGCCAGCAGTGAGGGGGGGGGAGAGACAGATACGCAGTATTTT
v_call: TRBV12-5; d_call: -; clone_size: -; j_call: TRBJ1-1; cdr3_aa: CASGLVSGGLTEAFF; cdr3_nt: TGTGCTAGTGGTTTGGTTAGCGGGGGTCTCACTGAAGCTTTCTTT
v_call: TRBV24-1; d_call: TRBD1; clone_size: -; j_call: TRBJ2-7; cdr3_aa: CATSGDSYEQYF; cdr3_nt: TGTGCCACCAGTGGGGACAGCTACGAGCAGTACTTC
v_call: TRBV19; d_call: TRBD1; clone_size: few; j_call: TRBJ1-4; cdr3_aa: CASPSGGQQNEKLFF; cdr3_nt: TGTGCCAGCCCCAGCGGGGGACAGCAGAATGAAAAACTGTTTTTT
v_call: TRBV20-1; d_call: TRBD2; clone_size: once; j_call: TRBJ2-1; cdr3_aa: CSASGGGYNEQFF; cdr3_nt: TGCAGTGCTAGCGGGGGGGGCTACAATGAGCAGTTCTTC
v_call: TRBV20-1; d_call: TRBD1; clone_size: -; j_call: TRBJ2-7; cdr3_aa: CSANGGDRGLYEQYF; cdr3_nt: TGCAGTGCTAATGGGGGGGACAGGGGGCTCTACGAGCAGTACTTC
v_call: TRBV28; d_call: -; clone_size: -; j_call: TRBJ1-1; cdr3_aa: CASSLWGSINTEAFF; cdr3_nt: TGTGCCAGCAGTTTATGGGGCTCGATTAACACTGAAGCTTTCTTT
v_call: TRBV10-1; d_call: TRBD1; clone_size: -; j_call: TRBJ2-2; cdr3_aa: CASGTARANTGELFF; cdr3_nt: TGCGCCAGCGGGACAGCGCGCGCGAACACCGGGGAGCTGTTTTTT
v_call: TRBV19; d_call: TRBD1; clone_size: few; j_call: TRBJ2-6; cdr3_aa: CASSDRVEWGANVLTF; cdr3_nt: TGTGCCAGCTCGGACAGGGTTGAATGGGGGGCCAACGTCCTGACTTTC
v_call: TRBV6-1; d_call: -; clone_size: once; j_call: TRBJ2-5; cdr3_aa: CVSSEALPGWGGRETQYF; cdr3_nt: TGTGTCAGCAGTGAAGCCCTACCTGGATGGGGGGGGCGAGAGACCCAGTACTTC
v_call: TRBV6-1; d_call: TRBD1; clone_size: few; j_call: TRBJ2-7; cdr3_aa: CASSEDRSSYEQYF; cdr3_nt: TGTGCCAGCAGTGAGGACAGGAGCTCCTACGAGCAGTACTTC
v_call: TRBV24-1; d_call: TRBD2; clone_size: few; j_call: TRBJ2-3; cdr3_aa: CATSDLGLAGGFGDTQYF; cdr3_nt: TGTGCCACCAGTGATTTGGGACTAGCGGGGGGATTTGGAGATACGCAGTATTTT
v_call: TRBV27; d_call: TRBD2; clone_size: -; j_call: TRBJ2-1; cdr3_aa: CASSQPAGSGGNNEQFF; cdr3_nt: TGTGCCAGCAGTCAACCCGCGGGTAGCGGGGGGAACAATGAGCAGTTCTTC
v_call: TRBV29-1; d_call: -; clone_size: -; j_call: TRBJ1-1; cdr3_aa: CSVTDSANTEAFF; cdr3_nt: TGCAGCGTAACTGACAGCGCGAACACTGAAGCTTTCTTT
v_call: TRBV7-2; d_call: -; clone_size: few; j_call: TRBJ2-7; cdr3_aa: CASSRPSGGTYEQYF; cdr3_nt: TGTGCCAGCAGTCGACCCTCCGGGGGAACCTACGAGCAGTACTTC
v_call: TRBV30; d_call: -; clone_size: -; j_call: TRBJ2-7; cdr3_aa: CAWRRDSHKQYF; cdr3_nt: TGTGCCTGGAGACGAGACTCCCACAAGCAGTACTTC
v_call: TRBV6-1; d_call: -; clone_size: few; j_call: TRBJ1-2; cdr3_aa: CASSRPRSGNYGYTF; cdr3_nt: TGTGCCAGCAGCCGACCTCGGTCAGGAAACTATGGCTACACCTTC
v_call: TRBV6-5; d_call: -; clone_size: -; j_call: TRBJ1-6; cdr3_aa: CASSYSSPLSSYNSPLHF; cdr3_nt: TGTGCCAGCAGTTACTCGAGTCCCCTAAGCTCCTATAATTCACCCCTCCACTTT
v_call: TRBV20-1; d_call: -; clone_size: -; j_call: TRBJ1-3; cdr3_aa: CSARVRGRISGNTIYF; cdr3_nt: TGCAGTGCTAGAGTCAGGGGACGGATCTCTGGAAACACCATATATTTT
v_call: TRBV15; d_call: -; clone_size: -; j_call: TRBJ1-5; cdr3_aa: CATSRRGQGYQPQHF; cdr3_nt: TGTGCCACCAGCAGACGAGGGCAGGGATATCAGCCCCAGCATTTT
v_call: TRBV10-3; d_call: TRBD2; clone_size: few; j_call: TRBJ2-1; cdr3_aa: CAISDGTSGGLDNEQFF; cdr3_nt: TGTGCCATCAGCGATGGGACTAGCGGGGGACTTGACAATGAGCAGTTCTTC
v_call: TRBV20-1; d_call: -; clone_size: few; j_call: TRBJ2-6; cdr3_aa: CSAVQSSGANVLTF; cdr3_nt: TGCAGTGCAGTACAGAGCTCTGGGGCCAACGTCCTGACTTTC
v_call: TRBV6-1; d_call: TRBD1; clone_size: -; j_call: TRBJ1-1; cdr3_aa: CASRRQGLEAFF; cdr3_nt: TGTGCCAGCAGACGACAGGGCCTCGAAGCTTTCTTT
v_call: TRBV2; d_call: -; clone_size: -; j_call: TRBJ2-1; cdr3_aa: CASSELAGPYNEQFF; cdr3_nt: TGTGCCAGCAGTGAACTGGCAGGGCCCTACAATGAGCAGTTCTTC
v_call: TRBV7-2; d_call: -; clone_size: few; j_call: TRBJ2-1; cdr3_aa: CASSLEGFNEQFF; cdr3_nt: TGTGCCAGCAGCTTAGAAGGGTTTAATGAGCAGTTCTTC
v_call: TRBV2; d_call: -; clone_size: few; j_call: TRBJ2-7; cdr3_aa: CASSRDQYEQYF; cdr3_nt: TGTGCCAGCAGTCGAGATCAGTACGAGCAGTACTTC
v_call: TRBV6-2/TRBV6-3; d_call: TRBD1; clone_size: medium-sized; j_call: TRBJ2-7; cdr3_aa: CASSPRDRVSYEQYF; cdr3_nt: TGTGCCAGCAGCCCCCGGGACAGGGTATCCTACGAGCAGTACTTC